Included here is one T cell receptor beta chain sequence, with context. The data derive from a study of blood T cell repertoires in COVID-19. About the research overall: From T cells, B-cell-depleted T cells, or PBMCs came the material, which was cDNA or gDNA.

Data came from immunoSEQ multiplex PCR; TCRdb stores just in-frame clones and leaves some out. The sample contains under 80,000 clones, approximately 80% of which appear only once. CDR1 and CDR2 (germline): DFQATT, SNEGSKA (reference sequence). This CDR3 comprises 13 residues. V dropped 3 bases and J dropped 5 bases, with 10 bases sitting between them. Sample: peripheral blood. This sequence joins TRBV20-1 and TRBJ2-2; D call uncertain. The source is a man older than 75 with active or convalescent COVID-19. The CDR3 sequence: CSASRRVTGELFF. DNA of the CDR3: TGCAGTGCTAGTCGTCGGGTTACCGGGGAGCTGTTTTTT.